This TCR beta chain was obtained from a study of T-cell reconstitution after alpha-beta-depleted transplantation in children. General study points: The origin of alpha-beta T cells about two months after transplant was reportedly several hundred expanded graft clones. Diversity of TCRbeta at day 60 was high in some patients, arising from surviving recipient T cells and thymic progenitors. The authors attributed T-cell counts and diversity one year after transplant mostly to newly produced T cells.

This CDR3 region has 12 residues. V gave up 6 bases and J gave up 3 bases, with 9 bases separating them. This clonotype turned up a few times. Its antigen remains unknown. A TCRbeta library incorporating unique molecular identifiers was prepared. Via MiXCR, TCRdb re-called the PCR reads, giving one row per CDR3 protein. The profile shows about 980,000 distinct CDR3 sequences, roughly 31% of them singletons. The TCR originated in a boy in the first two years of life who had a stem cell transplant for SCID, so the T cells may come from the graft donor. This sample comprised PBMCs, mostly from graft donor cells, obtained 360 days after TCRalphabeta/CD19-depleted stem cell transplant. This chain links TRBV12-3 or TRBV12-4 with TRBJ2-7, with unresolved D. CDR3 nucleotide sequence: TGTGCCAGCAGCGCAGCTTACTACGAGCAGTACTTC. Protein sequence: CASSAAYYEQYF.